Listed here are 15 T cell receptor beta chains from one sample, sequenced in a study of CD8+CD57+ T cells in acquired aplastic anemia. Researchers used genomic DNA as the template to profile TCR beta VDJ and CDR3. TCRdb used MiXCR to reprocess the reads, holding one entry per CDR3 protein. The table has about 470,000 distinct CDR3 sequences, around 30% seen once. The patients chosen for sequencing had shown expansion of CD8+CD57+ cells (detected by flow cytometry). Sequencing used sorted CD4+, CD8+, or CD8+CD57+ T cells (not recorded which) from PBMCs. The receptors were sampled from a human donor with aplastic anemia.

This clonotype has only a few counts. The chain employs TRBV19 and TRBJ2-7; 7 nucleotides align to TRBD1. V lost 11 bases and J lost 0; bases outside the gene matches: 4. Germline V gene sequence: CDR1 LNHDA, CDR2 SQIVND (reference sequence). The CDR3 totals 12 residues. The CDR3 coding sequence is TGTGCCTGGGGACAGTTCTCCTACGAGCAGTACTTC. Amino acid sequence: CAWGQFSYEQYF.

The table lists this clonotype with a few counts. This sequence joins TRBV5-1 and TRBJ2-7; either TRBD1 or TRBD2 may supply D (6 bases each). V was cut by 4 bases and J by 7 bases, with 21 bases left in between. Germline V CDR1 and CDR2: SGHRS, YFSETQ. This CDR3 spans 15 amino acids. The CDR3 here is CASSQTWNREDEQYF. The CDR3 nucleotides read TGCGCCAGCAGCCAAACCTGGAACAGGGAGGATGAGCAGTACTTC.

This clonotype was detected ten times or more. The V gene is TRBV10-1, the J gene TRBJ2-7; TRBD1 agrees at 8 bases. V shed 5 bases and J 3 bases; nucleotides not matched to a gene: 6. Looked up from germline, CDR1 is WNHNN and CDR2 is SYGVQD (reference sequence). The CDR3 is 14 amino acids. The CDR3: CASSNYRGNYEQYF. In DNA, the CDR3 is TGCGCCAGCAGTAATTACAGGGGGAACTACGAGCAGTACTTC.

The genes are TRBV7-6 and TRBJ2-3; no clear D. Germline-derived CDR1 and CDR2 are SGHVS and FNYEAQ. This CDR3 spans 16 amino acids. V dropped 8 bases and J dropped 6 bases, with 24 bases sitting between them. The chain's CDR3 is CASSSLVTALFDTQYF. The CDR3 bases are TGTGCCAGCTCGTCGTTGGTCACAGCGTTGTTTGATACGCAGTATTTT.

This clonotype appeared many times. The chain links TRBV10-3 to TRBJ2-6; 12 nucleotides line up with TRBD2. The CDR3 runs to 18 residues. CDR1 is ENHRY, CDR2 SYGVKD, per germline. V lost 5 bases to trimming and J lost 0 bases; unmatched junction nucleotides: 5. The CDR3 nucleotides read TGTGCCATCAGTCCAACTAGCGGGGGGTCCTCTGGGGCCAACGTCCTGACTTTC. This sequence encodes CAISPTSGGSSGANVLTF.

The chain uses TRBV15 and TRBJ1-5; D perhaps matches TRBD1 (5 bases). The CDR3 extends over 13 amino acids. CDR1 and CDR2 from the germline V gene are LNHNV and YYDKDF (reference sequence). V was shortened by 0 bases and J by 5 bases, with 5 bases between the two germline ends. The CDR3 region has the DNA TGTGCCACCAGCAGAGAGGGACATCAGCCCCAGCATTTT. Encoded protein: CATSREGHQPQHF.

The rearrangement links TRBV14 to TRBJ2-2, with D uncertain. This CDR3 contains 14 residues. Germline values: CDR1 SGHDN, CDR2 FVKESK. V was trimmed by 2 bases and J by 5 bases, leaving 9 bases between them. For the CDR3, the DNA is TGTGCCAGCAGCCAATACCGAAGTACCGGGGAGCTGTTTTTT. Encoded protein: CASSQYRSTGELFF.

There are a few counts of this clonotype. This sequence joins TRBV5-1 and TRBJ2-3; TRBD2 might be the D (6 bases). This CDR3 is 13 amino acids long. V lost 4 bases, J lost 8 bases, and 14 bases lay in between. Germline V lookup: CDR1 SGHRS, CDR2 YFSETQ. The CDR3 sequence: CASSPLLGGTQYF. In nucleotides, the CDR3 is TGCGCCAGCAGCCCCCTACTCGGGGGTACGCAGTATTTT.

This clonotype was found a few times. J is TRBJ2-7 and V is TRBV13; D is perhaps TRBD2 (6 bases). The V gene's germline CDR1 is PRHDT and CDR2 FYEKMQ (reference sequence). The CDR3 is made up of 16 amino acids. Trimming took off 5 bases at V and 1 base at J, with 18 bases between the two ends. For the CDR3, the DNA is TGTGCCAGCAGCAACCGACACGTCGGGAGATCCTACGAGCAGTACTTC. This sequence encodes CASSNRHVGRSYEQYF.

Details on this clonotype: One end of the junction varies from germline; a read error may be responsible. The V gene is TRBV19, the J gene TRBJ1-4; TRBD1 agrees at 7 bases. The CDR3 loop spans 12 amino acids. Germline V gives CDR1 LNHDA, CDR2 SQIVND (reference sequence). CDR3 region: CASGDRAAKLFF. In DNA form, the CDR3 reads TGTGCCAGTGGAGACAGGGCAGCAAAATTGTTTTTT.

In its sample, this clonotype was seen many times. This chain uses TRBV7-2 with TRBJ1-5; D is uncertain. Germline V gene sequence: CDR1 SGHTA, CDR2 FQGNSA. V was clipped by 5 bases and J by 0 bases, with 5 bases between them. The CDR3 consists of 13 residues. CDR3 amino acids: CASSRVSNQPQHF. In DNA, the CDR3 is TGTGCCAGCAGCAGAGTTAGCAATCAGCCCCAGCATTTT. Drawing the rest from reference TRBV7-2 and TRBJ1-5, the complete variable domain is GAGVSQSPSNKVTEKGKDVELRCDPISGHTALYWYRQSLGQGLEFLIYFQGNSAPDKSGLPSDRFSAERTGGSVSTLTIQRTQQEDSAVYLCASSRVSNQPQHFGDGTRLSIL.

The V call is TRBV5-1, the J call TRBJ2-7; 7 nucleotides align to TRBD2. The CDR3 is made up of 16 amino acids. With 1 base clipped from V and 3 bases from J, the junction kept 10 bases outside the gene matches. Per the germline V gene, CDR1 is SGHRS and CDR2 is YFSETQ. CDR3 sequence (DNA): TGCGCCAGCAGCTTGACTCGCGGCGGGAGAGGCTACGAGCAGTACTTC. Translating it yields CASSLTRGGRGYEQYF.

The V gene is TRBV2, the J gene TRBJ2-6; D not resolved. CDR3 length: 15 residues. The germline CDR1 and CDR2 sequences are SNHLY and FYNNEI. Trimming shortened V by 8 bases and J by 0 bases, and 11 bases separated the two germline ends. CDR3 loop: CASGEQRSGANVLTF. The CDR3 DNA reads as TGTGCCAGCGGGGAACAGCGCTCTGGGGCCAACGTCCTGACTTTC. The whole variable domain, filled in from reference TRBV2 and TRBJ2-6, reads EPEVTQTPSHQVTQMGQEVILRCVPISNHLYFYWYRQILGQKVEFLVSFYNNEISEKSEIFDDQFSVERPDGSNFTLKIRSTKLEDSAMYFCASGEQRSGANVLTFGAGSRLTVL.

The DNA of the CDR3 is TGTGCCAGCAGCCTTAGCGGGCGACGCCAAGAGACCCAGTACTTC. Translation gives CASSLSGRRQETQYF. V is TRBV25-1 and J is TRBJ2-5, with 7 positions matching TRBD2. The CDR3 spans 15 residues. The junction had 8 bases not matched to a gene; V was cut back by 6 bases and J by 1 base. Germline-derived CDR1 and CDR2 are MGHDK and SYGVNS.

The chain employs TRBV11-2 and TRBJ2-5; 7 bases are shared with TRBD2. The germline V gene has CDR1 SGHAT and CDR2 FQNNGV. The CDR3 is 15 residues long. With 4 bases clipped from V and 4 bases from J, the junction kept 9 bases outside the gene matches. This CDR3 reads CASSSQAGLPETQYF. Here the CDR3 DNA reads TGTGCCAGCAGCTCGCAAGCGGGGCTACCAGAGACCCAGTACTTC.